A selection of T cell receptor beta chains follows, all from one sample in a study of glioma-infiltrating T cells after dendritic cell vaccination. Generated by immunoSEQ multiplex PCR, the TCRdb table keeps only in-frame clones and is missing some. The sample gives fewer than 90,000 clones, around 83% of which show up once; around 6.5% is in the top ten. Source: blood, taken after dendritic cell vaccination. These receptors all come from a human donor with glioblastoma. Each CDR3 is given with its conserved first and last residue. The order of the fields is J gene, D gene, clone size, V gene, CDR3 length, CDR3 protein, CDR3 DNA. The D gene is left open where the match is weak. Where a row states a size, it is once, few, many or the class of an expanded clone; other rows omit it.

j_gene: TRBJ1-1; d_gene: .; abundance: few; v_gene: TRBV6-1; len: 15; CDR3aa: CASSENRNKNTEAFF; CDR3nt: TGTGCCAGCAGTGAAAACAGGAACAAGAACACTGAAGCTTTCTTT
j_gene: TRBJ1-1; d_gene: .; abundance: few; v_gene: TRBV14; len: 15; CDR3aa: CASSRGPLMNTEAFF; CDR3nt: TGTGCCAGCAGCCGCGGGCCCCTTATGAACACTGAAGCTTTCTTT
j_gene: TRBJ2-7; d_gene: .; abundance: .; v_gene: TRBV7-7; len: 13; CDR3aa: CASSLGQGGEQYF; CDR3nt: TGTGCCAGCAGCTTAGGGCAGGGTGGGGAGCAGTACTTC
j_gene: TRBJ2-7; d_gene: TRBD1; abundance: .; v_gene: TRBV4-2; len: 15; CDR3aa: CASSHNTGGTYEQYF; CDR3nt: TGTGCCAGCAGCCACAATACAGGGGGGACCTACGAGCAGTACTTC
j_gene: TRBJ1-2; d_gene: TRBD1; abundance: .; v_gene: TRBV7-9; len: 15; CDR3aa: CASSGRDRGDRGYTF; CDR3nt: TGTGCCAGCAGCGGCCGGGACAGGGGAGACCGTGGCTACACCTTC
j_gene: TRBJ1-1; d_gene: TRBD1; abundance: .; v_gene: TRBV9; len: 14; CDR3aa: CASSASQGDTEAFF; CDR3nt: TGTGCCAGCAGCGCGTCACAGGGGGACACTGAAGCTTTCTTT
j_gene: TRBJ2-3; d_gene: .; abundance: .; v_gene: TRBV7-8; len: 14; CDR3aa: CASSGRGLTDTQYF; CDR3nt: TGTGCCAGCAGTGGGAGGGGGTTAACAGATACGCAGTATTTT
j_gene: TRBJ1-6; d_gene: .; abundance: once; v_gene: TRBV7-2; len: 15; CDR3aa: CASSLGQASNSPLHF; CDR3nt: TGTGCCAGCAGCTTAGGACAGGCTTCCAATTCACCCCTCCACTTT
j_gene: TRBJ2-5; d_gene: .; abundance: .; v_gene: TRBV15; len: 13; CDR3aa: CATSRVYQETQYF; CDR3nt: TGTGCCACCAGCAGAGTATACCAAGAGACCCAGTACTTC
j_gene: TRBJ1-4; d_gene: TRBD1; abundance: .; v_gene: TRBV19; len: 12; CDR3aa: CASSTTGEKLFF; CDR3nt: TGTGCCAGTAGTACGACAGGGGAGAAACTGTTTTTT
j_gene: TRBJ2-1; d_gene: .; abundance: .; v_gene: TRBV5-1; len: 15; CDR3aa: CASSLGLVGGNEQFF; CDR3nt: TGCGCCAGCAGCTTGGGACTAGTCGGTGGCAATGAGCAGTTCTTC
j_gene: TRBJ2-3; d_gene: TRBD2; abundance: .; v_gene: TRBV2; len: 18; CDR3aa: CASSGRLGTSGGQVTQYF; CDR3nt: TGTGCCAGCAGTGGGAGACTCGGGACTAGCGGGGGACAGGTTACGCAGTATTTT
j_gene: TRBJ2-5; d_gene: .; abundance: .; v_gene: TRBV4-3; len: 15; CDR3aa: CASSQDLDIRETQYF; CDR3nt: TGCGCCAGCAGCCAAGATCTGGATATCAGGGAGACCCAGTACTTC
j_gene: TRBJ1-4; d_gene: TRBD1; abundance: .; v_gene: TRBV12-5; len: 18; CDR3aa: CASGLVREQGARNEKLFF; CDR3nt: TGTGCTAGTGGTTTGGTACGGGAACAGGGGGCGCGTAATGAAAAACTGTTTTTT
j_gene: TRBJ2-3; d_gene: TRBD2; abundance: .; v_gene: TRBV11-1; len: 15; CDR3aa: CASSLSLAGEDTQYF; CDR3nt: TGTGCCAGCAGCTTATCACTAGCGGGGGAGGATACGCAGTATTTT